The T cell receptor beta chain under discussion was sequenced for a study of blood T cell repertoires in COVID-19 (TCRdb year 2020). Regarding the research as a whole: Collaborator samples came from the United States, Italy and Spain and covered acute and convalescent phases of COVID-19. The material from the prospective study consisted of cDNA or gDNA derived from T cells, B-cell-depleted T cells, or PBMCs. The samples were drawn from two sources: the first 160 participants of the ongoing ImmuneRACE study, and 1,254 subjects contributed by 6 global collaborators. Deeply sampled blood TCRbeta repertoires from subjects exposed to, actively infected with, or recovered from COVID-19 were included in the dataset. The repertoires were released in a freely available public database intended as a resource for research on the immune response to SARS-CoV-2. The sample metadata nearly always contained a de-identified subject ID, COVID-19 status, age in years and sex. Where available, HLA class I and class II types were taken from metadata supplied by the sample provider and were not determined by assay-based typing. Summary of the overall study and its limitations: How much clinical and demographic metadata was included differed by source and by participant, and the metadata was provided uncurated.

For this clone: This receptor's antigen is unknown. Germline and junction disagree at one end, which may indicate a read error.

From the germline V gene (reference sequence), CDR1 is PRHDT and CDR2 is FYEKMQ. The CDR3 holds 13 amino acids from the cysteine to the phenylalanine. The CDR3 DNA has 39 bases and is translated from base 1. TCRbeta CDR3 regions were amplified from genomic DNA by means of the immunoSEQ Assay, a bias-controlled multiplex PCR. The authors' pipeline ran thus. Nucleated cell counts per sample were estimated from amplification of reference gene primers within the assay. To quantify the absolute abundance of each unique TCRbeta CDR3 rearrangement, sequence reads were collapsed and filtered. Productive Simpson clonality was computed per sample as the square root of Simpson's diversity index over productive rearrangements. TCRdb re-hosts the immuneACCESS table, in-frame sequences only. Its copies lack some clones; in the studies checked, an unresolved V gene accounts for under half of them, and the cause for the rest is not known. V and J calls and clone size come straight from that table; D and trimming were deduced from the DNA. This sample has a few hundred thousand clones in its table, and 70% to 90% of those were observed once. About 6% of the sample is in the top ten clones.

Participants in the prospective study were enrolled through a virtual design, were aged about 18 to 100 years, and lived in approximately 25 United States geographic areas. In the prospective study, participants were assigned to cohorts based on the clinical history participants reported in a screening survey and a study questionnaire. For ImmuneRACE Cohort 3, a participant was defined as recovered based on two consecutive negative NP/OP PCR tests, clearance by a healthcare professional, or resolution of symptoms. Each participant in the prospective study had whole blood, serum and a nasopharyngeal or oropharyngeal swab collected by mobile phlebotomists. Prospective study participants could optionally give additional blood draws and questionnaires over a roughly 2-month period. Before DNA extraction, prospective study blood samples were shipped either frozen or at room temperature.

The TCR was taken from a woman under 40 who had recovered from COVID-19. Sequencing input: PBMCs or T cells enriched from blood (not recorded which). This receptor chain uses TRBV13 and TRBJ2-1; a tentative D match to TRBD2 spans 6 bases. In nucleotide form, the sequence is TGTGCCAGCAGCTTAGGACTAACGGGTCAGCGGGTCTTC. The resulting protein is CASSLGLTGQRVF.